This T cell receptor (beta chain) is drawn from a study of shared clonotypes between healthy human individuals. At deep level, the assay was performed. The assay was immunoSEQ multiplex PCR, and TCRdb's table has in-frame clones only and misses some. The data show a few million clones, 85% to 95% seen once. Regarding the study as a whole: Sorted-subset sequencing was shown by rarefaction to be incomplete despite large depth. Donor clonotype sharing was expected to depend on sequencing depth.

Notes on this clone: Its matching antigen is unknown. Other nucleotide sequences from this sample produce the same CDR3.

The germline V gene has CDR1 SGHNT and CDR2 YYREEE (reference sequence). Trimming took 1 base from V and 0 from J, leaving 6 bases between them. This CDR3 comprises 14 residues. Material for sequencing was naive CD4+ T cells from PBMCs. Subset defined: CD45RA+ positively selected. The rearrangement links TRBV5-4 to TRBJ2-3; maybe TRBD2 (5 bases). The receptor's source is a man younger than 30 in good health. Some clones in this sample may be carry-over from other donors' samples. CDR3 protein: CASSLSGSTDTQYF. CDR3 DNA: TGTGCCAGCAGCTTGAGCGGCAGCACAGATACGCAGTATTTT.